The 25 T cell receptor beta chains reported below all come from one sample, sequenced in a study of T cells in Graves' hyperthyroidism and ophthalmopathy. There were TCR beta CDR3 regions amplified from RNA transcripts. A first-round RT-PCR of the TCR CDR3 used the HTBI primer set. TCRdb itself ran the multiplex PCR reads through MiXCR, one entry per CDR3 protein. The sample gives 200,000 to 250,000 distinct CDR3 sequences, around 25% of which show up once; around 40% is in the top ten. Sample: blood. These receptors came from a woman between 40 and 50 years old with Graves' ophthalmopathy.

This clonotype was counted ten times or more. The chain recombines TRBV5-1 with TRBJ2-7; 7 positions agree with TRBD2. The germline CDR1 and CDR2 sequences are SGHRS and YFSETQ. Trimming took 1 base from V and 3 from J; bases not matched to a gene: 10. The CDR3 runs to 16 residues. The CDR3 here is CASSLYPASGIYEQYF. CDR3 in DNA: TGCGCCAGCAGCTTGTATCCGGCTAGCGGTATCTACGAGCAGTACTTC.

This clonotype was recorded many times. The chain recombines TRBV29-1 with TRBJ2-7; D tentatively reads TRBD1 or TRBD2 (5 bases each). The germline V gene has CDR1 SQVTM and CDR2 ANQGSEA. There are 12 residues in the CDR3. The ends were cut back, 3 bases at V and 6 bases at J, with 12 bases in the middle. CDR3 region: CSVDVRETEQYF. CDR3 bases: TGCAGCGTTGACGTCAGGGAGACCGAGCAGTACTTC.

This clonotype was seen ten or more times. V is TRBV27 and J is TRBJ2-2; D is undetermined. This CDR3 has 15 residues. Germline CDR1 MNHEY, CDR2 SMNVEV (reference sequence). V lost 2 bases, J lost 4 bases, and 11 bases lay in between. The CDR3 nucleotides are TGTGCCAGCAGTTTAGTAGGGTTCCTCACCGGGGAGCTGTTTTTT. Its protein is CASSLVGFLTGELFF.

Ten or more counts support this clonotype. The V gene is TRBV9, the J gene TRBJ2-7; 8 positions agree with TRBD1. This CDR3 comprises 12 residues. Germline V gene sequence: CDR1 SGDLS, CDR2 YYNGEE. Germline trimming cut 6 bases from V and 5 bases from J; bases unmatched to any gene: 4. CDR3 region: CASNTGGNEQYF. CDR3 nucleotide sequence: TGTGCCAGCAACACAGGGGGAAACGAGCAGTACTTC.

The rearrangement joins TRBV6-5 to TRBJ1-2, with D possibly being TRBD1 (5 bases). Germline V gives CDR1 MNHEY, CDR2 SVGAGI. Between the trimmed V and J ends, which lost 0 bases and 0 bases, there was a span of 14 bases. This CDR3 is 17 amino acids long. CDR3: CASSYSPQDTANYGYTF. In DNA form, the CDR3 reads TGTGCCAGCAGTTACTCCCCCCAGGACACTGCTAACTATGGCTACACCTTC.

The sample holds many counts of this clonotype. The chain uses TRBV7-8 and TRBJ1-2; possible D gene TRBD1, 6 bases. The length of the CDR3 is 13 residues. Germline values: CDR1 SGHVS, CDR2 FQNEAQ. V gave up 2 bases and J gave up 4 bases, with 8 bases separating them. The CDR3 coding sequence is TGTGCCAGCAGCTTAAACAGGGCCTATGGCTACACCTTC. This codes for CASSLNRAYGYTF.

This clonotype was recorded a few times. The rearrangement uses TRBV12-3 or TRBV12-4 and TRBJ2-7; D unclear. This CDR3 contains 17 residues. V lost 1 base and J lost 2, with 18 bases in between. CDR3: CASSLGLGLSPTYEQYF. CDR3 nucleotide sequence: TGTGCCAGCAGTTTAGGCCTCGGTCTCTCCCCAACCTACGAGCAGTACTTC.

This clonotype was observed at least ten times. As DNA, the CDR3 is TGCAGCGCCCAGGATCCTCGATCGGAGACCCAGTACTTC. It codes for CSAQDPRSETQYF. The chain combines TRBV29-1 with TRBJ2-5, with D unresolved. Germline V gene data show CDR1 as SQVTM and CDR2 as ANQGSEA. V dropped 7 bases and J dropped 5 bases, with 17 bases sitting between them. This CDR3 comprises 13 residues.

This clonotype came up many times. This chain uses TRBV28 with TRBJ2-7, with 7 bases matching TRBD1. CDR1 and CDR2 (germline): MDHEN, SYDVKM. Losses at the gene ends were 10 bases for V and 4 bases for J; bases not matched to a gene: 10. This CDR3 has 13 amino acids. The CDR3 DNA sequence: TGTGCCACCATCGGACAGGCTAGGTACGAGCAGTACTTC. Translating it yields CATIGQARYEQYF.

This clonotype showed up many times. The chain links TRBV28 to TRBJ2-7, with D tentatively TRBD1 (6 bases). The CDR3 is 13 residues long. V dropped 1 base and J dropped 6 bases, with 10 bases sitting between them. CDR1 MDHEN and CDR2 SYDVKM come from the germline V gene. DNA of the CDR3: TGTGCCAGCAGTTTATCCCACAGGGCCGAGCAGTACTTC. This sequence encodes CASSLSHRAEQYF. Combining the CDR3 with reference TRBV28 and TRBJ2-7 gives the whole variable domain DVKVTQSSRYLVKRTGEKVFLECVQDMDHENMFWYRQDPGLGLRLIYFSYDVKMKEKGDIPEGYSVSREKKERFSLILESASTNQTSMYLCASSLSHRAEQYFGPGTRLTVT.

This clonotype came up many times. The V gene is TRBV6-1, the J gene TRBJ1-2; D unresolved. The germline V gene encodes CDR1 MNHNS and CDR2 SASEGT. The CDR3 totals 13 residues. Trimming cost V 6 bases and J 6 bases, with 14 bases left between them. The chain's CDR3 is CASRHLGGDGYTF. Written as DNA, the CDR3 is TGTGCCAGCAGGCATTTGGGCGGAGATGGCTACACCTTC.

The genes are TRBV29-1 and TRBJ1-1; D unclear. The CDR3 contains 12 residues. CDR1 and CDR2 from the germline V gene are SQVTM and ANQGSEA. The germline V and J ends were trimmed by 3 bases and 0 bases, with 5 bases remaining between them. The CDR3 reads CSVDRLNTEAFF. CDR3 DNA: TGCAGCGTTGACAGGCTGAACACTGAAGCTTTCTTT.

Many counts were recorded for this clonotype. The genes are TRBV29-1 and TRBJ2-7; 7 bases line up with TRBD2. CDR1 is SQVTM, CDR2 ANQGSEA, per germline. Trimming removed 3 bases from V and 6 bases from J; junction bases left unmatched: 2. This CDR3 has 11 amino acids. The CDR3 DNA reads TGCAGCGTTGACGGGGGGTTCGAGCAGTACTTC. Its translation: CSVDGGFEQYF.

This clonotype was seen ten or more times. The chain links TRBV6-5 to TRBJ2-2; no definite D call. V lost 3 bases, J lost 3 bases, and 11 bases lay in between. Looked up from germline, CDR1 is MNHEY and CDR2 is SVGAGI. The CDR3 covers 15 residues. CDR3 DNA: TGTGCCAGCAGTTATTCTCCGCAGTACACCGGGGAGCTGTTTTTT. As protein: CASSYSPQYTGELFF.

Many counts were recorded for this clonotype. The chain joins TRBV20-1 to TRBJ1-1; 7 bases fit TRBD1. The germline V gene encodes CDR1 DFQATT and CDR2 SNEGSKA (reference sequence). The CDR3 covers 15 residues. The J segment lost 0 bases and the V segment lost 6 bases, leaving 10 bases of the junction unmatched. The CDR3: CSARQGGNMNTEAFF. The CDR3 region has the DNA TGCAGTGCAAGACAGGGCGGAAATATGAACACTGAAGCTTTCTTT.

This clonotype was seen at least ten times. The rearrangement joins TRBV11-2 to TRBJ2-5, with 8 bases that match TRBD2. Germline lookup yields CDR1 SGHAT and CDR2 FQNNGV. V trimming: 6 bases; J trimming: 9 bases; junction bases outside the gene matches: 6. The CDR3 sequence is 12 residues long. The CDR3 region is CASSTLGGAQYF. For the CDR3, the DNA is TGTGCCAGCAGTACCCTCGGGGGGGCCCAGTACTTC.

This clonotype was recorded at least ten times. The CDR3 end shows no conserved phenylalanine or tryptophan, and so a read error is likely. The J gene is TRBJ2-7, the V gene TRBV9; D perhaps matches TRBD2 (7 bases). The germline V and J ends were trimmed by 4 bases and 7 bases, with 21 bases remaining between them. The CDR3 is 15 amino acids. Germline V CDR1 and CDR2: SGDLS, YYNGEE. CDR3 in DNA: TGTGCCAGCAGCACGGGGGGACACCCCAGGGGAGAGCAGTACTCC. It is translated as CASSTGGHPRGEQYS.

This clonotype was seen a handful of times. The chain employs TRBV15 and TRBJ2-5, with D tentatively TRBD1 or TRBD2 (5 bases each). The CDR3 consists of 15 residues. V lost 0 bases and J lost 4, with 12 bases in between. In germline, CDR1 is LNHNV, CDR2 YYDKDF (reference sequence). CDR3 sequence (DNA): TGTGCCACCAGCAGAGAGAGGGGTTGGCGAGAGACCCAGTACTTC. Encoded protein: CATSRERGWRETQYF.

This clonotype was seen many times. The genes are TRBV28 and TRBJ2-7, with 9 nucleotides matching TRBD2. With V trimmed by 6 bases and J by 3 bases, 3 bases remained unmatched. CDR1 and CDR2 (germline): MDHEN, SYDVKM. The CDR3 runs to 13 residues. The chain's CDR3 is CASRHSGGYEQYF. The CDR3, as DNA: TGTGCCAGCAGACATAGCGGGGGCTACGAGCAGTACTTC.

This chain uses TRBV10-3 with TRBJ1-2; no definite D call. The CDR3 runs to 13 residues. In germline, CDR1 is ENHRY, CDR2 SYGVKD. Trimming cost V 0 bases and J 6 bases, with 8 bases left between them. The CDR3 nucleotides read TGTGCCATCAGTGAGTCGCCCGGGAATGGCTACACCTTC. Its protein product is CAISESPGNGYTF.

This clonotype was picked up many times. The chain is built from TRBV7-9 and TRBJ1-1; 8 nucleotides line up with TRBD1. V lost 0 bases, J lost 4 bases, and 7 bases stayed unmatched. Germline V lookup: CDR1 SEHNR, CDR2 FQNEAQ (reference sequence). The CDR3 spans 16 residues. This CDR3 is CASSLAAGGGGTEAFF. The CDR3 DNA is TGTGCCAGCAGCTTAGCGGCAGGGGGCGGCGGCACTGAAGCTTTCTTT.

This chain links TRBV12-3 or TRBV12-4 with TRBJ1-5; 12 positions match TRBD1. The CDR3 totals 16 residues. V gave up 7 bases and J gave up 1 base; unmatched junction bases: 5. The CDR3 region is CASTGTGGGSNQPQHF. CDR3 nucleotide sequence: TGTGCCAGCACCGGGACAGGGGGCGGGAGCAATCAGCCCCAGCATTTT.

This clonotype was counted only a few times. CDR3 region: CASRKDRAYGYTF. The CDR3 region has the DNA TGTGCCAGCAGGAAGGACAGGGCCTATGGCTACACCTTC. The chain joins TRBV6-1 to TRBJ1-2; 8 nucleotides match TRBD1. Trimming at V came to 6 bases and at J to 4 bases, leaving 4 bases not matched to a gene. The CDR3 totals 13 residues. Germline CDR1 is MNHNS and CDR2 is SASEGT.

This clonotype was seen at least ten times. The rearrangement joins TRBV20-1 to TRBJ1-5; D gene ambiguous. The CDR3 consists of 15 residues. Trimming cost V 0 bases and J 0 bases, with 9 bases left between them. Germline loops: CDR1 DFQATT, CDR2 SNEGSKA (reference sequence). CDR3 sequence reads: CSARDSTFSNQPQHF. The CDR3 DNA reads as TGCAGTGCTAGAGATTCGACGTTTAGCAATCAGCCCCAGCATTTT.

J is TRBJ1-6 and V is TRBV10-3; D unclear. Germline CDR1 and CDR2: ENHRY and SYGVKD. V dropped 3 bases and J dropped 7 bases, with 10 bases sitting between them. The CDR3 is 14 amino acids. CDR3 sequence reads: CAISEGPGNSPLHF. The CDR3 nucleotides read TGTGCCATCAGTGAAGGTCCGGGGAATTCACCCCTCCACTTT.